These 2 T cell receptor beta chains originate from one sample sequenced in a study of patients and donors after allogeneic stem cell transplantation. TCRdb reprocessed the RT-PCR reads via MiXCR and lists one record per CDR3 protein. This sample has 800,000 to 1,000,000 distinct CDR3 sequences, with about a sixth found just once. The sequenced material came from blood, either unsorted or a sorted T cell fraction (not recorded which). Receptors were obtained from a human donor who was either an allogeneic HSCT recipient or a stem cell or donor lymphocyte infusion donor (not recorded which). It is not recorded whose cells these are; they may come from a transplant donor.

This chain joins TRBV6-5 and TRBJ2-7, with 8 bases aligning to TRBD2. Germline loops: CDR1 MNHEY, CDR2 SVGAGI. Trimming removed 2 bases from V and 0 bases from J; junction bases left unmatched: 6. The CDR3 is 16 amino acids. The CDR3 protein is CASSYGFSGTSYEQYF. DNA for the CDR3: TGTGCCAGCAGTTACGGTTTTAGCGGGACCTCCTACGAGCAGTACTTC.

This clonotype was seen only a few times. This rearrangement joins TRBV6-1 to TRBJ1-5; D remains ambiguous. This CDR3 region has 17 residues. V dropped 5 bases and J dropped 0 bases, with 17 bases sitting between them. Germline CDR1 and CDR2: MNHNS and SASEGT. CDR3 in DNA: TGTGCCAGCAGTAAACTGACGCTGGGGATTAGCAATCAGCCCCAGCATTTT. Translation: CASSKLTLGISNQPQHF.